A selection of T cell receptor beta chains follows, all from one sample in a study of control samples from healthy donors and cancer patients. Method: immunoSEQ multiplex PCR; TCRdb's copy keeps in-frame clones and lacks some. Of about 190,000 clones listed, 90% to 95% were seen once; the top ten hold less than 2%. The source material was blood. Every receptor here comes from a young man in good health. Each CDR3 is given with its conserved first and last residue. Fields, in order: D gene, J gene, V gene, CDR3 protein, CDR3 DNA. D genes are given only for firm matches.

TRBD1 | TRBJ1-2 | TRBV9 | CASSVASGGQYYGYTF | TGTGCCAGCAGCGTAGCGTCAGGGGGACAATACTATGGCTACACCTTC
. | TRBJ1-3 | TRBV11-2 | CASSLGPGYSGNTIYF | TGTGCCAGCAGCTTAGGTCCTGGCTACTCTGGAAACACCATATATTTT
. | TRBJ1-5 | TRBV7-2 | CASSHPQEAATQHF | TGTGCCAGCAGCCACCCCCAGGAGGCTGCGACCCAGCATTTT
TRBD1 | TRBJ1-5 | TRBV2 | CASQTGFNQPQHF | TGTGCCAGTCAGACAGGGTTTAATCAGCCCCAGCATTTT
TRBD2 | TRBJ2-3 | TRBV5-4 | CASSLLKLAGVTDTQYF | TGTGCCAGCAGCTTGTTAAAACTAGCGGGGGTCACAGATACGCAGTATTTT
TRBD1 | TRBJ1-1 | TRBV5-1 | CASSLEGQGARTFF | TGCGCCAGCAGCTTAGAGGGACAGGGGGCAAGGACTTTCTTT
. | TRBJ2-1 | TRBV30 | CAWSVQGIYNEQFF | TGTGCCTGGAGTGTACAGGGAATCTACAATGAGCAGTTCTTC
TRBD1 | TRBJ2-7 | TRBV28 | CASRFSGGGYEQYF | TGTGCCAGCAGATTCTCAGGGGGCGGATACGAGCAGTACTTC
. | TRBJ1-6 | TRBV5-1 | CASCTDSNSPLHF | TGCGCCAGCTGCACAGACTCTAATTCACCCCTCCACTTT
TRBD1 | TRBJ1-2 | TRBV12-5 | CASGLQGAFYGYTF | TGTGCTAGTGGTTTACAGGGGGCGTTCTATGGCTACACCTTC